This T cell receptor (beta chain) was sequenced for a study of OX40 agonist ivuxolimab in advanced cancers. Study-level background: The costimulatory receptor OX40 (CD134) was targeted by ivuxolimab, a fully human IgG2 agonistic monoclonal antibody. Intravenous ivuxolimab was administered to patients every 2 weeks at six dose levels: 0.01, 0.1, 0.3, 1.5, 3 and 10 mg/kg. Among the roughly 50 dose-escalation patients, around 19 had hepatocellular carcinoma, approximately 15 melanoma, 9 renal cell carcinoma and 9 head and neck cancer. In the dose-escalation cohort, about four fifths of patients were male, and the mean age was around 60 years with a range of about 20 to 90. Prior anti-PD-1, anti-PD-L1 or anti-CTLA-4 therapy was permitted, and 40% of dose-escalation patients had received checkpoint inhibitors. Partial responses were achieved by three dose-escalation patients, of whom one had hepatocellular carcinoma and two had cutaneous melanoma. The purpose of peripheral TCRbeta sequencing was to test whether ivuxolimab changed TCR sequence diversity and led to clonal T-cell expansion. The paper covers the monotherapy dose-escalation part of the phase I ivuxolimab trial, which included N ≈ 54 patients.

The trial excluded patients who had a history of autoimmune disease or who were on systemic immunosuppression. Peripheral blood for TCR sequencing was collected from all dose cohorts at baseline, on cycle 4 day 1, and on cycle 7 day 1. The samples were taken from a phase I, first-in-human, multicenter, open-label dose-escalation trial of ivuxolimab. Adults with locally advanced or metastatic melanoma, renal cell, hepatocellular, or head and neck squamous cell carcinoma were enrolled in the trial. CD4+ and CD8+ T cells were sorted separately from peripheral blood before TCR sequencing. To sequence the TCRbeta CDR3 region, genomic DNA was isolated from the sorted cells. The immunoSEQ Assay was used to sequence the TCRbeta CDR3 regions. TCRdb provides this immuneACCESS table in a form limited to in-frame rearrangements. Some clones are lacking; in checked studies, under half of them reflect an unresolved V gene, and why the rest are absent is not known. In this sample the table shows roughly 100,000 clones, more than 75% of which occur a single time. Clones ranked in the top ten supply under 2% of the sample.

Points on this clone: The antigen it recognizes is unknown. No quality values exist for individual bases; no much larger clone is one base distant.

General study outcomes and caveats: Low levels of normalized T-cell clonal expansion were also seen in some nonresponding patients. In the 0.1-3.0 mg/kg groups, partial responders had among the lowest normalized peripheral clonal expansion, particularly in CD8+ T cells. Antigen specificity was not determined for the clonally expanded peripheral T cells. At doses of 0.1 to 3.0 mg/kg, clonal expansion of both CD4+ and CD8+ blood T cells was observed from baseline to week 6. On average, CD8+ T cells showed more expanded clones than CD4+ T cells after ivuxolimab.

The sequencing here drew on CD4+ or CD8+ T cells sorted from blood, taken in a trial of the OX40 agonist ivuxolimab. This clonotype was obtained from an adult with an advanced solid tumor such as melanoma, head and neck, liver or kidney cancer.

CDR3 reads: CASSYSTPASYNEQFF. DNA sequence: TGTGCCAGCAGTTACTCGACCCCAGCCTCCTACAATGAGCAGTTCTTC. The sequence is built from TRBV6-5 and TRBJ2-1; the D gene cannot be named for sure. The germline V gene gives CDR1 as MNHEY and CDR2 as SVGAGI. V is cut by 0 bases and J by 0 bases, and the space between the germline ends is 9 bases. From the cysteine up to the phenylalanine, the CDR3 has a length of 16 residues. The CDR3 DNA has 48 bases and is translated from base 1.